The present entry profiles one TCR beta chain with its context. Antigen: not known. Selected positively for CCR7 and CD45RO-negative, naive CD8 cells excluded terminally differentiated effector memory CD45RA+ cells. The data were obtained in a study of shared clonotypes between healthy human individuals. Study-wide context: Aged between 18 and 49, the donors were a couple of women and a few men. Overall study findings and caveats: In general, naive subsets displayed greater estimated richness than memory subsets did.

Produced via immunoSEQ multiplex PCR; TCRdb's table is partial and in-frame only. Among millions of clones, about 95% were seen once, and the ten largest hold 0.85% to 1.2%. Germline CDR1 and CDR2: SGHNT and YYREEE (reference sequence). The CDR3 is 14 residues long. Trimming cost V 3 bases and J 0 bases, with 10 bases left between them. The sequencing input was naive CD8+ T cells sorted from blood. This receptor was obtained from a man younger than 35 in good health. The chain carries TRBV5-4 and TRBJ2-7; tentative D call: TRBD1 (6 bases). The CDR3 nucleotides are TGTGCCAGCAGCTGGGCCAGGGGCTCCTACGAGCAGTACTTC. Amino acids: CASSWARGSYEQYF.